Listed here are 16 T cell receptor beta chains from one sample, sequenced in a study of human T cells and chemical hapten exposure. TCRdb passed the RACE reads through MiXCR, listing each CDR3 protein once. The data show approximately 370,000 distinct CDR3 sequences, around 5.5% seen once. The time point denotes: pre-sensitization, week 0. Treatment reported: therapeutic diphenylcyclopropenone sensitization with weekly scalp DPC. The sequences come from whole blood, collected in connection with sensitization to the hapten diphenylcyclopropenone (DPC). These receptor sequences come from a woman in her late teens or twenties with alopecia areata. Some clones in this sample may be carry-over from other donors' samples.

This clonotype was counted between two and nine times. CDR3 in amino acids: CATSRGGTGDHEQYF. CDR3 nucleotides: TGTGCCACCAGCAGAGGGGGGACAGGGGACCACGAGCAGTACTTC. The chain links TRBV15 to TRBJ2-7, with 10 bases matching TRBD1. CDR1 is LNHNV and CDR2 is YYDKDF in the germline V gene (reference sequence). V dropped 1 base and J dropped 5; count of bases not matched to a gene: 5. The CDR3 sequence is 15 residues long.

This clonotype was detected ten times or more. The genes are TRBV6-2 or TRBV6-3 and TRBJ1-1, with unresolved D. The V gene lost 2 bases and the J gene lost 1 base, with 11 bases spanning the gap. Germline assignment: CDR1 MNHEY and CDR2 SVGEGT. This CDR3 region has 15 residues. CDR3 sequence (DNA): TGTGCCAGCAGTTACATAAGGGCAGGGAACACTGAAGCTTTCTTT. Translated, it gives CASSYIRAGNTEAFF.

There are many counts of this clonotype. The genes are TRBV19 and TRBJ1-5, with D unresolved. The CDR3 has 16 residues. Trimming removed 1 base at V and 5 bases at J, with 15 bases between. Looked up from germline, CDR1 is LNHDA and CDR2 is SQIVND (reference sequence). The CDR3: CASSIAPLGRDQPQHF. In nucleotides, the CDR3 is TGTGCCAGTAGTATAGCCCCCCTTGGGCGGGATCAGCCCCAGCATTTT.

CDR3 DNA sequence: TGTGCCAGCAGCTTTACCCTGGACAGGGGGCAAACTGAAGCTTTCTTT. Translated: CASSFTLDRGQTEAFF. The chain links TRBV7-2 to TRBJ1-1; 11 nucleotides align to TRBD1. The V segment lost 3 bases and the J segment 5 bases; nucleotides outside the gene matches: 8. CDR1 is SGHTA, CDR2 FQGNSA, per germline. The CDR3 runs to 16 residues.

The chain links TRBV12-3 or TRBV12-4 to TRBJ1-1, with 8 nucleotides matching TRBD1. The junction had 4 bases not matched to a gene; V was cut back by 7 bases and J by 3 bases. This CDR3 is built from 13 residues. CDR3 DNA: TGTGCCAGCATTTCAGGGGGCGACACTGAAGCTTTCTTT. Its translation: CASISGGDTEAFF.

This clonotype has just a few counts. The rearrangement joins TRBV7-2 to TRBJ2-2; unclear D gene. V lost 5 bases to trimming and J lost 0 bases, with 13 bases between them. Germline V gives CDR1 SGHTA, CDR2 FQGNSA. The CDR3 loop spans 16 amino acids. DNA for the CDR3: TGTGCCAGCAGCCTCCCCTTGCCGTCGAACACCGGGGAGCTGTTTTTT. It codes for CASSLPLPSNTGELFF.

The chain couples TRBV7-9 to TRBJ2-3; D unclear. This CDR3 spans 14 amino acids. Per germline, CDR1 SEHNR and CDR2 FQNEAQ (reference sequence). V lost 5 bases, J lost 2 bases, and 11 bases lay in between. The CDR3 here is CASSLDPATDTQYF. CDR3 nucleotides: TGTGCCAGCAGCCTCGACCCGGCCACAGATACGCAGTATTTT.

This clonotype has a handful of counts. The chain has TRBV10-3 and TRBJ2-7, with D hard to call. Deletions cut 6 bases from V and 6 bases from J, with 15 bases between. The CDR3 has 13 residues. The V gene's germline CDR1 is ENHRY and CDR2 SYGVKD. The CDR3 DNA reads TGTGCCATCAGGGAAGACCAGATGCGCGAGCAGTACTTC. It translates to CAIREDQMREQYF.

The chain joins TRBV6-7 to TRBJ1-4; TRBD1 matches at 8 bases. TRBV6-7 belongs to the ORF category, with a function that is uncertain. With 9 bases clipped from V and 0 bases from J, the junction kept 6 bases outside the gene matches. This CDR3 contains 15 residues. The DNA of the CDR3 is TGTGCCAGGCGCACAGGGGGAGCAACTAATGAAAAACTGTTTTTT. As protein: CARRTGGATNEKLFF.

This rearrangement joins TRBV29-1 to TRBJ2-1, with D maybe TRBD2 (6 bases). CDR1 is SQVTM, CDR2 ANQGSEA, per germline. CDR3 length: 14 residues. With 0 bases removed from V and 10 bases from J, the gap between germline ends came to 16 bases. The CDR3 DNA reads TGCAGCGTTGAAGATCGGGTCCGTAGCGGCGAGCAGTTCTTC. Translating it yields CSVEDRVRSGEQFF.

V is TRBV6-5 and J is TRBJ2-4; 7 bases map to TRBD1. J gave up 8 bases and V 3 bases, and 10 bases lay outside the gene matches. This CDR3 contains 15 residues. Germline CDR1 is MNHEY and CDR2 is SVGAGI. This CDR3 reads CASSYSWTGSDIQYF. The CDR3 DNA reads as TGTGCCAGCAGTTATAGCTGGACAGGCTCAGACATTCAGTACTTC.

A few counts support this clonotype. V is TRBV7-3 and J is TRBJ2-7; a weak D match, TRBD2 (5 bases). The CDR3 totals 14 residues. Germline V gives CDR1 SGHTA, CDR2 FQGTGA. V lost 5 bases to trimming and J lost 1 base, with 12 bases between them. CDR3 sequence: CASSPMTGSYEQYF. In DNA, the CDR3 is TGTGCCAGCAGCCCAATGACGGGATCCTACGAGCAGTACTTC.

CDR3 region: CASSQDFNKWTAYNEQFF. The CDR3 DNA is TGCGCCAGCAGCCAAGATTTCAATAAATGGACAGCATACAATGAGCAGTTCTTC. V usage is TRBV4-3 and J usage is TRBJ2-1; D possibly corresponds to TRBD1 (6 bases). Trimming stripped 0 bases from V and 4 bases from J, with 19 bases between. The CDR3 is 18 residues long. CDR1 and CDR2 from the germline V gene are LGHNA and YSLEER.

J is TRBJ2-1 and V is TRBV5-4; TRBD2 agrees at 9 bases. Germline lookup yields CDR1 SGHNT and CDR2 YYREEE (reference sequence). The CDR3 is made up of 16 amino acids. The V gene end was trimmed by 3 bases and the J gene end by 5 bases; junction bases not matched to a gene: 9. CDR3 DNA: TGTGCCAGCAGCTCGCCTAGCGGGGTGGCTGACAATGAGCAGTTCTTC. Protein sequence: CASSSPSGVADNEQFF.

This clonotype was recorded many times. This chain's CDR3 is CASSRGTGSWYEQYF. CDR3 DNA sequence: TGTGCCAGCAGTCGCGGGACAGGGTCGTGGTACGAGCAGTACTTC. J is TRBJ2-7 and V is TRBV6-5; 9 bases are a match to TRBD1. CDR1 MNHEY and CDR2 SVGAGI come from the germline V gene. With V trimmed by 5 bases and J by 4 bases, 9 bases remained unmatched. This CDR3 has 15 residues.

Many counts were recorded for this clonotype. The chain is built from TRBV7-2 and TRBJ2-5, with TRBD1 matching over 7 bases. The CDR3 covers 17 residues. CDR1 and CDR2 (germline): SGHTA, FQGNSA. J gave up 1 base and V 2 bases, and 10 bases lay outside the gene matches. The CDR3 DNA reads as TGTGCCAGCAGCTTAAGCCCCTCGACAGGGTCCCAAGAGACCCAGTACTTC. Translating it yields CASSLSPSTGSQETQYF.